This T cell receptor beta chain was identified in a study of blood T cell repertoires in COVID-19. Measured with immunoSEQ multiplex PCR; TCRdb has only the in-frame clones, and not every one. The table includes roughly 170,000 clones, roughly 83% detected once. This clone has just a few counts. Germline V CDR1 and CDR2: SGDLS, YYNGEE. CDR3 length: 16 residues. The V and J ends lost 4 bases and 4 bases, in that order; junction bases with no gene match: 5. This chain links TRBV9 with TRBJ2-1; 13 nucleotides agree with TRBD2. This TCR was sampled from a woman aged 45-65 years who had recovered from COVID-19. The sequenced material came from PBMCs or T cells enriched from blood (not recorded which). CDR3 bases: TGTGCCAGCAGCCCGAGACTAGCGGGGGGTTACAATGAGCAGTTCTTC. Its translation is CASSPRLAGGYNEQFF.